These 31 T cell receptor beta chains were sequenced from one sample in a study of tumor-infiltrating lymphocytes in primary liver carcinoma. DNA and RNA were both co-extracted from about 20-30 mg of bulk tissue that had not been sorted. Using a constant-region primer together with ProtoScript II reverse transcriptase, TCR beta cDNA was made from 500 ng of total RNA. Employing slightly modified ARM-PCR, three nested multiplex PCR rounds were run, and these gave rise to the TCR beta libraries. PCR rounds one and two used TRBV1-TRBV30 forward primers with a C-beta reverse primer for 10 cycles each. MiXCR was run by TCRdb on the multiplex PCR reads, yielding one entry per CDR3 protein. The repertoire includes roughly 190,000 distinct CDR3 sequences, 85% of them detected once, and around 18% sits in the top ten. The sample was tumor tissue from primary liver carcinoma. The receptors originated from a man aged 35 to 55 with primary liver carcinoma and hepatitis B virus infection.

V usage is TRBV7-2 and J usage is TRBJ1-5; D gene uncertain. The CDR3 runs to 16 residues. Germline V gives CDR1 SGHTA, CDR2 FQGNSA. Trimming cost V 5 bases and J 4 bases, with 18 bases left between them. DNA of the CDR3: TGTGCCAGCAGCCAATTATCTAGTTTTGGTAATCAGCCCCAGCATTTT. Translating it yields CASSQLSSFGNQPQHF. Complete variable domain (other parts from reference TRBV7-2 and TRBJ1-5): GAGVSQSPSNKVTEKGKDVELRCDPISGHTALYWYRQSLGQGLEFLIYFQGNSAPDKSGLPSDRFSAERTGGSVSTLTIQRTQQEDSAVYLCASSQLSSFGNQPQHFGDGTRLSIL.

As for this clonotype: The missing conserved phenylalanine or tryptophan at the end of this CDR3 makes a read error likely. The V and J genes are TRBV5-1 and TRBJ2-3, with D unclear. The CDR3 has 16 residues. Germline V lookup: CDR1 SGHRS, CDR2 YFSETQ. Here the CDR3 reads CANSLNGRASTDTQYS. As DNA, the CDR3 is TGCGCCAACAGCTTGAACGGCCGTGCTAGCACAGATACGCAGTATTCT.

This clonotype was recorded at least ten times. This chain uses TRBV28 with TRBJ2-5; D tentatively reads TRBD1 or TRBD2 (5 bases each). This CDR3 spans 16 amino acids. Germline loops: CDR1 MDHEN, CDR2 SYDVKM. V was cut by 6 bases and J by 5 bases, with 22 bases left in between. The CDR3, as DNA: TGTGCCAGCAGCTCCCCCGGGACGGTCCTCCGGGAGACCCAGTACTTC. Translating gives CASSSPGTVLRETQYF.

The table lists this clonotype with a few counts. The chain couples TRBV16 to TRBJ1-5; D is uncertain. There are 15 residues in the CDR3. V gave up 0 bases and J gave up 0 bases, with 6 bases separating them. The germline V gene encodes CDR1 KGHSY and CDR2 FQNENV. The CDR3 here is CASSQSRHSNQPQHF. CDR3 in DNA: TGTGCCAGCAGCCAATCGAGACATAGCAATCAGCCCCAGCATTTT.

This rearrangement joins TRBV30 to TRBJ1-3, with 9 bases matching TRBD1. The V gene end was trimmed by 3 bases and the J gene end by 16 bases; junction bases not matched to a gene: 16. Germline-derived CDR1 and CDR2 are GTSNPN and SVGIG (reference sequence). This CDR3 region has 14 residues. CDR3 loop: CAWRLTGGGNTTYF. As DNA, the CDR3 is TGTGCCTGGAGGCTGACAGGGGGTGGAAACACCACGTATTTT.

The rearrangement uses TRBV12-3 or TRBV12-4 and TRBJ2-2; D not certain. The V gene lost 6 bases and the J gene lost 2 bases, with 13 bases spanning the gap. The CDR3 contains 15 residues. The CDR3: CASRTHSPNTGELFF. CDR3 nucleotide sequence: TGTGCCAGCAGGACCCATAGTCCTAACACCGGGGAGCTGTTTTTT.

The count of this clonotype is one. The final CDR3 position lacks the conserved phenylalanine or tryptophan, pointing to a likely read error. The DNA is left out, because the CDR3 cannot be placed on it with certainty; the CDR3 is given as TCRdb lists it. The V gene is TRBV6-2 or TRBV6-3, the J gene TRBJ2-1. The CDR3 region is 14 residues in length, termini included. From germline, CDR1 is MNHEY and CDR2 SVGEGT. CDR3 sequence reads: CASSPDHYRNEQLL.

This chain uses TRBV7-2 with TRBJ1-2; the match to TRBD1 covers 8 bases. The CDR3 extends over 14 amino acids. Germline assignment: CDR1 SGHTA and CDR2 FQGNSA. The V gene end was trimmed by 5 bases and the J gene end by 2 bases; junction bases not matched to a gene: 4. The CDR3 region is CASSEGQANYGYTF. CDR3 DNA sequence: TGTGCCAGCAGCGAGGGACAGGCGAACTATGGCTACACCTTC.

The CDR3 loop reads CASSVYSDTQHF. DNA for the CDR3: TGCGCCAGCAGTGTATACAGCGATACGCAGCATTTT. This rearrangement joins TRBV10-2 to TRBJ2-3; unclear D gene. The end of the DNA fits TRBJ1-5 better, so the J call may be wrong. The CDR3 totals 12 residues. Germline V CDR1 and CDR2: WSHSY, SAAADI.

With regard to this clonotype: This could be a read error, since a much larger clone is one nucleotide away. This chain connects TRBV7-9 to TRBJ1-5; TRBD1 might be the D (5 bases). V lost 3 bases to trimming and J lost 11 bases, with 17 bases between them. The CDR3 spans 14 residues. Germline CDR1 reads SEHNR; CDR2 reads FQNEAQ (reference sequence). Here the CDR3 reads CASSFGGVEQTQHF. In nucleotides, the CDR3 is TGTGCCAGCAGCTTCGGGGGAGTTGAACAGACCCAGCATTTT.

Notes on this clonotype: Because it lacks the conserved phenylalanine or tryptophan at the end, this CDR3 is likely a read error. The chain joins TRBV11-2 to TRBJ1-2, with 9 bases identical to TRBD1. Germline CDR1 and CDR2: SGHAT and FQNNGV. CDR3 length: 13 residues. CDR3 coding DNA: TGTGCTGGCAGCTTGGACAGGGGCTATGGCTACACCTCC. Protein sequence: CAGSLDRGYGYTS.

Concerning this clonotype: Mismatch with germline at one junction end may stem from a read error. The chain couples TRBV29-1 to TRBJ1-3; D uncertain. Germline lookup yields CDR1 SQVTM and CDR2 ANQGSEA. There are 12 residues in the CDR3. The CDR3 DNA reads TGCAGCGTTAGCGTTACGGGAAACTCCATATATTTT. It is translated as CSVSVTGNSIYF.

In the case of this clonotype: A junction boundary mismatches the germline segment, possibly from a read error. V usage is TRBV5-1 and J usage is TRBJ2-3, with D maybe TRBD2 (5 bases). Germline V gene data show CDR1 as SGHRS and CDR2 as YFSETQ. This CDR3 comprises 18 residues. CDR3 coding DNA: TGCGCCAGCAGCTTTGGACTCCAACTGGAAACCCTAACAGATACGCAGTTTTTT. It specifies CASSFGLQLETLTDTQFF.

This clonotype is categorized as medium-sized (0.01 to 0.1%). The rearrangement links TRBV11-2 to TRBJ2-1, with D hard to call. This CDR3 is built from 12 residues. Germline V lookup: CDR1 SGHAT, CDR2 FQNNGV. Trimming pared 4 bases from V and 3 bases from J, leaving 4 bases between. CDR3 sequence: CASSYNYNEQFF. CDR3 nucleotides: TGTGCCAGCAGCTATAACTACAATGAGCAGTTCTTC.

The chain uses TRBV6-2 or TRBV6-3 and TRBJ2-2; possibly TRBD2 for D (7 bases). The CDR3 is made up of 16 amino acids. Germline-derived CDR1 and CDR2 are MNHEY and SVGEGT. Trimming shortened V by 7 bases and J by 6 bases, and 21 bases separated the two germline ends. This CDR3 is CASTTAGGGSPGELFF. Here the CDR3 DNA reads TGTGCCAGCACTACAGCCGGGGGCGGGAGCCCCGGGGAGCTGTTTTTT.

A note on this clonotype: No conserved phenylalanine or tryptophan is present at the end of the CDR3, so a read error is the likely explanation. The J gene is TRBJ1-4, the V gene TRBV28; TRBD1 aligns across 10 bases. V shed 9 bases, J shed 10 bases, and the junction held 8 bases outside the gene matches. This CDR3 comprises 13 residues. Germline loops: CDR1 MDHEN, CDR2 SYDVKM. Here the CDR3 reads CASVRTGGGKLFL. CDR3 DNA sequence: TGTGCCAGTGTTAGGACAGGGGGTGGAAAACTGTTTTTG.

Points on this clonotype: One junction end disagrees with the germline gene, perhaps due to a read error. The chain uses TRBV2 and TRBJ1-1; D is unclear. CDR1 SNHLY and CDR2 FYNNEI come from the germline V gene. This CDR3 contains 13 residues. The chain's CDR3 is CANSEGSNTEAFF. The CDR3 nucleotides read TGTGCCAACAGTGAGGGCTCGAACACTGAAGCTTTCTTT.

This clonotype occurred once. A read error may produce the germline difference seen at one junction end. The CDR3 DNA is TGTGCCAGCAGCATAGGAGACACGGGTTGGGCTCAGCCCCAGCATTTC. The encoded protein is CASSIGDTGWAQPQHF. This sequence joins TRBV11-2 and TRBJ1-5; D ambiguous. This CDR3 comprises 16 residues. CDR1 SGHAT and CDR2 FQNNGV come from the germline V gene.

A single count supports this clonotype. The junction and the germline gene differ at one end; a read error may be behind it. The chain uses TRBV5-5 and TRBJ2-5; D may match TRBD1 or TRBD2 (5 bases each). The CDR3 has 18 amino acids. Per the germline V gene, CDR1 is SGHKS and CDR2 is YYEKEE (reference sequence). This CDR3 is CANSLGLIGTEYQETQYF. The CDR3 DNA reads TGTGCCAACAGCCTGGGGTTGATTGGGACGGAGTACCAAGAGACCCAATACTTC.

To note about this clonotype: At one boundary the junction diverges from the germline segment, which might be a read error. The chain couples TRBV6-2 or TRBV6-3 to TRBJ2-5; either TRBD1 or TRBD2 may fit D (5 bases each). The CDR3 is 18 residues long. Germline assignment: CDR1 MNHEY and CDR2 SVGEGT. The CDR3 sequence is CAGSSHPRDLLYQKTQYF. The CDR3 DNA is TGTGCCGGAAGTTCCCACCCTCGGGACCTCCTGTACCAAAAGACCCAGTACTTC.

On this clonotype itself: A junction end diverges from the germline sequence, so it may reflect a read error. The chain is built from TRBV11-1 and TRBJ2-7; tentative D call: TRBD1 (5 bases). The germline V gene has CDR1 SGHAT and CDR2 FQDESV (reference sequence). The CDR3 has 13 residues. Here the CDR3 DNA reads TGTGCAAGCAGCTTAGGACATGGCCTCGGGCAGTACTTC. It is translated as CASSLGHGLGQYF.

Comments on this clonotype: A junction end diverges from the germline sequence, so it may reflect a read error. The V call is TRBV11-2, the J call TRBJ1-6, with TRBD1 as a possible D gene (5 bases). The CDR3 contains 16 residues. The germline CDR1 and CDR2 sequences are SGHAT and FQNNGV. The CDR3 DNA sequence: TGTCCCAGCAGCTTAGGGGACGACAGTTATAATTCACCCCTCCATTTT. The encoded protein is CPSSLGDDSYNSPLHF. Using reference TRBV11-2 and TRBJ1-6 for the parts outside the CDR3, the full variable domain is EAGVAQSPRYKIIEKRQSVAFWCNPISGHATLYWYQQILGQGPKLLIQFQNNGVVDDSQLPKDRFSAERLKGVDSTLKIQPAKLEDSAVYLCPSSLGDDSYNSPLHFGNGTRLTVT.

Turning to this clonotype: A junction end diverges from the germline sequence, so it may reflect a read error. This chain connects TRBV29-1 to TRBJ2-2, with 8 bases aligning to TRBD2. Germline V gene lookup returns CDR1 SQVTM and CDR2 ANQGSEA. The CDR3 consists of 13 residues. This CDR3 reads CSVGLASTGDLLF. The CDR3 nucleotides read TGCAGCGTTGGACTAGCGAGCACCGGGGATCTGTTATTT.

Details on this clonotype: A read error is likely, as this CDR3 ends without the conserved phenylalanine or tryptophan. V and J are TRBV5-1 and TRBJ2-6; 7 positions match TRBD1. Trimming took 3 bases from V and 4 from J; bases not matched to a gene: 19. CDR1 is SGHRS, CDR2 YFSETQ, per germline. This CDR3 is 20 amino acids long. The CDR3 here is CASSSPKRGQSTPGANVLTL. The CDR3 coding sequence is TGCGCCAGCAGCTCCCCTAAAAGGGGACAGTCCACTCCGGGGGCCAACGTCCTGACTTTG.

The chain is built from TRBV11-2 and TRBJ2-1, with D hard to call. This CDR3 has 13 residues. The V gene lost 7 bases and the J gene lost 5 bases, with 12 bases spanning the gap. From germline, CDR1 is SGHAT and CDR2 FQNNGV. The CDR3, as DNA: TGTGCCAGCACCCCCAGGCGTAACAATGAGCAGTTCTTC. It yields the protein CASTPRRNNEQFF.

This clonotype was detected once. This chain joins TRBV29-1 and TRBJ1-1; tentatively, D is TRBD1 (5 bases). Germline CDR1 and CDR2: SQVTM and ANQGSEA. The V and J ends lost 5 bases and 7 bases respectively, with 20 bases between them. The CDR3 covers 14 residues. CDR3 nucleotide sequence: TGCAGCGTTCTATTCCTCCAGGGAAGGAGTGAAGCTTTCTTT. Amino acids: CSVLFLQGRSEAFF.

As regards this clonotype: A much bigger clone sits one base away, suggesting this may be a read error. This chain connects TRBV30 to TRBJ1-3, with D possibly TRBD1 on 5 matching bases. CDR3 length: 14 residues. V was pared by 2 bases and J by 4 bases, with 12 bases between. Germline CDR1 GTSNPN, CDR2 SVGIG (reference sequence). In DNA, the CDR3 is TGTGCCTGGAGTAGGACGGGGCTAGGAAACACCATATATTTT. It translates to CAWSRTGLGNTIYF.

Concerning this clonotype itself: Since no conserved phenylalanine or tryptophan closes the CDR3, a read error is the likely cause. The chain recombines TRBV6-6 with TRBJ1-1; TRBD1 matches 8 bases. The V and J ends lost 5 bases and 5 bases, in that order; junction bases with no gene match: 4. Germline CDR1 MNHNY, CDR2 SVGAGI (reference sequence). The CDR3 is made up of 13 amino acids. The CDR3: CASSTGGTTEAFL. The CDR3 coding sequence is TGTGCCAGCAGTACAGGGGGTACTACTGAAGCTTTCTTA.

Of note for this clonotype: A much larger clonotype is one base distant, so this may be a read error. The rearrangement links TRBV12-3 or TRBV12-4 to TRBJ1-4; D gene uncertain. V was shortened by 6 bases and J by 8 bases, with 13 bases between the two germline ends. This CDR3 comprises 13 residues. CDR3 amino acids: CASRLLGNEKLFF. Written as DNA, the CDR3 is TGTGCCAGCAGATTGTTGGGGAACGAAAAACTGTTTTTT.

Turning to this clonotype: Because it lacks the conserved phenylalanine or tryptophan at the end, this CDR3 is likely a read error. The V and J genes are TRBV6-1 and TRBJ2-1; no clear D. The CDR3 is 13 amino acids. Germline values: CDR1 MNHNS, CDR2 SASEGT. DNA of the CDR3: TGTCCCAGCAGTGAAGGCTTCTACAATGAGCAGTTCTAC. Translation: CPSSEGFYNEQFY.

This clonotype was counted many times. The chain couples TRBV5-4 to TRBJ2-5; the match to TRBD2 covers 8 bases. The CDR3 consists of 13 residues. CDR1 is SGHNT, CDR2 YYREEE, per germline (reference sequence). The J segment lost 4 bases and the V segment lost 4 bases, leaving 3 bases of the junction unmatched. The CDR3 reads CASSPGGGETQYF. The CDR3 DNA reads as TGTGCCAGCAGCCCGGGAGGGGGAGAGACCCAGTACTTC.